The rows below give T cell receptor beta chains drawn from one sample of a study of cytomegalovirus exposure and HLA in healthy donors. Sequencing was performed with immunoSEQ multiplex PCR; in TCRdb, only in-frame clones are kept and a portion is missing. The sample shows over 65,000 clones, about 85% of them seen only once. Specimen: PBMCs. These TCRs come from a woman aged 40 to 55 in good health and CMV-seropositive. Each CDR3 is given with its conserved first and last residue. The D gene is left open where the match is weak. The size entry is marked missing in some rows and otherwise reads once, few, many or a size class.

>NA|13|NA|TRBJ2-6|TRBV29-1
CSVVGAGANVLTF
TGCAGCGTTGTAGGGGCTGGGGCCAACGTCCTGACTTTC
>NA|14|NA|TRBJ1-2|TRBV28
CASTTSRGIDGYTF
TGTGCCAGCACCACCAGCCGGGGGATTGATGGCTACACCTTC
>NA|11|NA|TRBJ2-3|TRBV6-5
CASSYKVQQYF
TGTGCCAGCAGTTATAAAGTACAGCAGTATTTT
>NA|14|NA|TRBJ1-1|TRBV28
CASSLLSDRTEAFF
TGTGCCAGCAGTTTATTATCAGATCGCACTGAAGCTTTCTTT
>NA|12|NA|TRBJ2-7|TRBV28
CASSLQVGEQYF
TGTGCCAGCAGTTTACAGGTTGGCGAGCAGTACTTC
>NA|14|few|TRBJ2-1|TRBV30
CAWSVLDGFNEQFF
TGTGCCTGGAGTGTACTAGACGGGTTCAATGAGCAGTTCTTC
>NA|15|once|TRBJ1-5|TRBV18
CASSPREGSNQPQHF
TGTGCCAGCTCACCACGGGAGGGTAGCAATCAGCCCCAGCATTTT
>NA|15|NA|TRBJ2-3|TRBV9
CASSATGSGTDTQYF
TGTGCCAGCAGCGCCACAGGGAGCGGTACAGATACGCAGTATTTT
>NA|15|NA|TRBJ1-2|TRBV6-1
CASSSRDSANYGYTF
TGTGCCAGCAGTTCCAGGGACTCAGCTAACTATGGCTACACCTTC
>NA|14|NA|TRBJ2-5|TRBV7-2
CASSLAGRSETQYF
TGTGCCAGCAGCTTGGCGGGACGGTCGGAGACCCAGTACTTC
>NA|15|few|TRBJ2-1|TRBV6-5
CASNNGAPSYNEQFF
TGTGCCAGCAACAATGGAGCACCCTCCTACAATGAGCAGTTCTTC
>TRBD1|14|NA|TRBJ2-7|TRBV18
CASSQGQGGREQYF
TGTGCCAGCTCACAGGGACAGGGAGGGCGCGAGCAGTACTTC
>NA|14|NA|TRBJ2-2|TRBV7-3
CASSIQGVTGELFF
TGTGCCAGCAGCATACAAGGGGTCACCGGGGAGCTGTTTTTT
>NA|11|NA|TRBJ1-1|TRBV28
CASSLGGKAFF
TGTGCCAGCAGCTTGGGGGGTAAAGCTTTCTTT
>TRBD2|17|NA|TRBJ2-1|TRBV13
CASSSLTSATGRNEQFF
TGTGCCAGCAGCTCCCTGACTAGCGCCACAGGCAGGAATGAGCAGTTCTTC
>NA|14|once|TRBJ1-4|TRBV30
CAWSDVSTNEKLFF
TGTGCCTGGAGTGATGTCTCAACTAATGAAAAACTGTTTTTT
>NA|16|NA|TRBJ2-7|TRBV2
CASSAWIHTNTYEQYF
TGTGCCAGCAGTGCCTGGATTCATACTAATACCTACGAGCAGTACTTC
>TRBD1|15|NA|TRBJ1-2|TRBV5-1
CASSPDDRGLYGYTF
TGCGCCAGCAGCCCCGATGACAGGGGATTATATGGCTACACCTTC
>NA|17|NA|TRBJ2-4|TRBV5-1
CASSLGQSNLAKNIQYF
TGCGCCAGCAGCTTGGGACAGTCAAATCTAGCCAAAAACATTCAGTACTTC
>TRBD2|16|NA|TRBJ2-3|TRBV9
CASSVVLAGGPDTQYF
TGTGCCAGCAGCGTAGTTCTAGCGGGAGGACCAGATACGCAGTATTTT
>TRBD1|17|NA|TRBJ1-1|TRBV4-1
CASSPGQGALMNTEAFF
TGCGCCAGCAGCCCAGGACAGGGAGCCCTCATGAACACTGAAGCTTTCTTT
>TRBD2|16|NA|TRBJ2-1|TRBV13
CASSLELAGGDNEQFF
TGTGCCAGCAGCTTAGAACTAGCGGGGGGCGACAATGAGCAGTTCTTC
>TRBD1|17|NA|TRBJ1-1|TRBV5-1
CASSVTRDRGPNTEAFF
TGCGCCAGCAGCGTGACCCGGGACAGGGGTCCGAACACTGAAGCTTTCTTT
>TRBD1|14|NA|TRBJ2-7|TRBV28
CASSEAGTGGRKYF
TGTGCCAGCAGTGAGGCCGGGACAGGGGGCCGGAAGTACTTC
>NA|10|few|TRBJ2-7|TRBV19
CASGDYEQYF
TGTGCCAGCGGAGACTACGAGCAGTACTTC
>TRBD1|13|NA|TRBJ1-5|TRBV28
CASQYRGNQPQHF
TGTGCCAGCCAGTACAGGGGTAATCAGCCCCAGCATTTT
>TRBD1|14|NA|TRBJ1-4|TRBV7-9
CATTRTGSNEKLFF
TGTGCCACCACAAGGACAGGGTCTAATGAAAAACTGTTTTTT
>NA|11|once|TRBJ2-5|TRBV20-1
CSAIKQETQYF
TGCAGTGCTATTAAACAAGAGACCCAGTACTTC
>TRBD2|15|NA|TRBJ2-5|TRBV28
CASSLTSGGQETQYF
TGTGCCAGCAGTTTGACTAGCGGGGGCCAAGAGACCCAGTACTTC
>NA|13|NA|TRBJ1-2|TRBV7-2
CASSLYPGYGYTF
TGTGCCAGCAGCTTATATCCGGGCTATGGCTACACCTTC
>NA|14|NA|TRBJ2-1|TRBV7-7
CASSLASGTGEQFF
TGTGCTAGCAGCTTAGCGTCAGGGACTGGTGAGCAGTTCTTC
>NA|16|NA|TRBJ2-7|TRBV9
CASSPQGGLTVYEQYF
TGTGCCAGCAGCCCCCAGGGAGGACTAACTGTCTACGAGCAGTACTTC
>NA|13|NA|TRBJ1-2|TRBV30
CAWSYEGTGGYTF
TGTGCCTGGAGTTATGAGGGAACGGGCGGCTACACCTTC
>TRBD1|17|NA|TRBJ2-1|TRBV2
CASSRDRVYSSYNEQFF
TGTGCCAGCAGCCGGGACAGGGTGTATTCCTCCTACAATGAGCAGTTCTTC
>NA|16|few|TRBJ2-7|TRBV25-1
CASSGIGSGLSYEQYF
TGTGCCAGCAGTGGGATCGGGAGCGGGCTTTCCTACGAGCAGTACTTC
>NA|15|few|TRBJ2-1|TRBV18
CASSPRGGGDNEQFF
TGTGCCAGCTCACCACGTGGAGGCGGAGACAATGAGCAGTTCTTC
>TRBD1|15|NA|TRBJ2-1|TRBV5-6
CASSRQGFYKGEQFF
TGTGCCAGCAGTCGACAGGGGTTTTACAAGGGTGAGCAGTTCTTC
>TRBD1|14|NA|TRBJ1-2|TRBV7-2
CASSANRGWIGYTF
TGTGCCAGCAGCGCAAACAGGGGTTGGATTGGCTACACCTTC
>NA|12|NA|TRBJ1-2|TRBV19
CASTDRFYGYTF
TGTGCCAGTACCGATAGATTCTATGGCTACACCTTC
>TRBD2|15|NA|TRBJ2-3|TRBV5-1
CASSPGGRSTDTQYF
TGCGCCAGCAGCCCCGGGGGGAGAAGCACAGATACGCAGTATTTT
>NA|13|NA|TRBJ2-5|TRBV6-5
CASSPLGGETQYF
TGTGCCAGCAGTCCCCTGGGGGGAGAGACCCAGTACTTC
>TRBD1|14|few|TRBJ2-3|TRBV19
CASSIGQATDTQYF
TGTGCCAGTAGTATTGGACAGGCCACAGATACGCAGTATTTT
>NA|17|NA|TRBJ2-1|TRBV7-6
CASSLEVGGGPYNEQFF
TGTGCCAGCAGCTTAGAAGTAGGGGGAGGGCCCTACAATGAGCAGTTCTTC
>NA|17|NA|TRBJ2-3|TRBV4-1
CASSQEGGGLRLDTQYF
TGCGCCAGCAGCCAAGAGGGGGGGGGCCTCCGTTTGGATACGCAGTATTTT
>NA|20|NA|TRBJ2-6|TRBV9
CASSENHLSRGYGGANVLTF
TGTGCCAGCAGCGAGAACCACTTGAGCAGGGGCTATGGTGGGGCCAACGTCCTGACTTTC
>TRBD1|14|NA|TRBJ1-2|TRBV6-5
CASSETGGSGGYTF
TGTGCCAGCAGTGAAACAGGGGGCTCAGGAGGCTACACCTTC
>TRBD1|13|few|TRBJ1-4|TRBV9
CASSNRGGEKLFF
TGTGCCAGCAGCAACAGGGGTGGGGAAAAACTGTTTTTT
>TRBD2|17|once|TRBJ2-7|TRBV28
CASRGQSGTTKVYEQYF
TGTGCCAGCAGGGGGCAGAGCGGGACTACAAAGGTCTACGAGCAGTACTTC
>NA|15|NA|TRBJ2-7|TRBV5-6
CASSLWQSHPYEQYF
TGTGCCAGCAGCTTGTGGCAGTCCCACCCCTACGAGCAGTACTTC
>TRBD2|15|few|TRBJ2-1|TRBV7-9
CASSARLAVNNEQFF
TGTGCCAGCAGCGCCCGACTAGCGGTCAACAATGAGCAGTTCTTC
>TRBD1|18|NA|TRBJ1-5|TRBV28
CASSSQLGTARANQPQHF
TGTGCCAGCAGTTCGCAACTAGGGACAGCCAGAGCCAATCAGCCCCAGCATTTT
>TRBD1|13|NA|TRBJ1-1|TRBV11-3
CASSLDRTGLAFF
TGTGCCAGCAGCTTAGATAGGACAGGGTTGGCTTTCTTT